Below are 25 T cell receptor beta chains sequenced from a single sample in a study of T cells in Graves' hyperthyroidism and ophthalmopathy. From RNA transcripts, TCR beta CDR3 regions were amplified. Carried out on the TCR CDR3, a first-round RT-PCR used the HTBI primer set. Each CDR3 protein gets one entry after TCRdb re-called the multiplex PCR reads with MiXCR. Here the sample spans nearly 600,000 distinct CDR3 sequences, 12% to 15% being singletons. Source material: blood. The receptors come from a woman younger than 30 with Graves' ophthalmopathy.

The V and J genes are TRBV6-2 or TRBV6-3 and TRBJ2-6; D is unclear. V was pared by 0 bases and J by 0 bases, with 15 bases between. Germline-derived CDR1 and CDR2 are MNHEY and SVGEGT. The CDR3 is made up of 19 amino acids. CDR3 residues: CASSYSARPPYSGANVLTF. The CDR3 coding sequence is TGTGCCAGCAGTTACTCGGCCCGGCCACCTTACTCTGGGGCCAACGTCCTGACTTTC.

Turning to this clonotype: With a much larger clone just one base away, this may be a read error. The chain carries TRBV11-3 and TRBJ2-1; D gene ambiguous. CDR1 and CDR2 from the germline V gene are SGHNT and YENEEA. The CDR3 has 14 amino acids. DNA for the CDR3: TGTGCCAGCAGCTGGTCCCTTCTTGGTGGTGGGCAGCTCTTC. This encodes CASSWSLLGGGQLF.

A few counts support this clonotype. The chain combines TRBV29-1 with TRBJ1-3; the D is unclear. The CDR3 is 14 amino acids. With 5 bases removed from V and 1 base from J, the gap between germline ends came to 12 bases. Germline V gene lookup returns CDR1 SQVTM and CDR2 ANQGSEA. In nucleotides, the CDR3 is TGCAGCGTTCTCACTACCTTATCTGGAAACACCATATATTTT. This gives the protein CSVLTTLSGNTIYF.

The table lists this clonotype with a few counts. V usage is TRBV30 and J usage is TRBJ2-5; a possible D gene is TRBD2 (6 bases). The V end lost 0 bases, the J end lost 5 bases, and 7 bases lay between the germline ends. CDR3 length: 12 residues. CDR1 is GTSNPN and CDR2 is SVGIG in the germline V gene (reference sequence). The CDR3 nucleotides read TGTGCCTGGAGTGTTGGGGGGGAGACCCAGTACTTC. Amino acid sequence: CAWSVGGETQYF.

This clonotype was detected many times. The CDR3 loop is CASSTGFYEQYF. The CDR3, as DNA: TGTGCCAGCAGCACAGGGTTCTACGAGCAGTACTTC. The J gene is TRBJ2-7, the V gene TRBV12-3 or TRBV12-4; possible D gene TRBD1, 6 bases. Trimming cost V 6 bases and J 3 bases, with 9 bases left between them. CDR3 length: 12 amino acids.

V is TRBV10-2 and J is TRBJ2-1; 10 bases agree with TRBD2. This CDR3 has 15 amino acids. Germline loops: CDR1 WSHSY, CDR2 SAAADI. The V segment lost 8 bases and the J segment 9 bases; nucleotides outside the gene matches: 13. CDR3: CASGLAGDLSGEQFF. The DNA of the CDR3 is TGCGCCAGCGGTCTAGCGGGAGATTTGTCCGGTGAGCAGTTCTTC.

This clonotype was recorded many times. CDR3 protein: CASNLGGRATYEQYF. The CDR3 coding sequence is TGTGCCAGCAACCTTGGGGGCAGGGCCACCTACGAGCAGTACTTC. This rearrangement joins TRBV2 to TRBJ2-7; the D gene is possibly TRBD1 (6 bases). The CDR3 is 15 amino acids. V gave up 7 bases and J gave up 2 bases, with 18 bases separating them. Germline V gene sequence: CDR1 SNHLY, CDR2 FYNNEI.

This clonotype appeared many times. The rearrangement joins TRBV2 to TRBJ1-5; D is unresolved. Trimming pared 8 bases from V and 0 bases from J, leaving 11 bases between. The CDR3 extends over 14 amino acids. Germline V gives CDR1 SNHLY, CDR2 FYNNEI. For the CDR3, the DNA is TGTGCCAGCGCCCGGGAGAGTAGCAATCAGCCCCAGCATTTT. Amino acids: CASARESSNQPQHF.

The table lists this clonotype with many counts. V usage is TRBV7-9 and J usage is TRBJ2-2; D unresolved. This CDR3 contains 13 residues. The germline V and J ends were trimmed by 5 bases and 4 bases, with 8 bases remaining between them. The germline V gene encodes CDR1 SEHNR and CDR2 FQNEAQ (reference sequence). The CDR3 bases are TGTGCCAGCAGCCTTAGTTCCACCGGGGAGCTGTTTTTT. Translation: CASSLSSTGELFF.

This clonotype was observed many times. V gene TRBV24-1 combines with J gene TRBJ1-1; D gene unclear. V was clipped by 1 base and J by 6 bases, with 5 bases between them. CDR1 KGHDR and CDR2 SFDVKD come from the germline V gene. The CDR3 loop spans 12 amino acids. DNA of the CDR3: TGTGCCACCAGTGATTTTGGAGCTGAAGCTTTCTTT. Protein sequence: CATSDFGAEAFF.

This clonotype showed up just a few times. This chain connects TRBV5-1 to TRBJ2-1; perhaps TRBD2 as D (6 bases). The germline gives CDR1 SGHRS, CDR2 YFSETQ. There are 16 residues in the CDR3. With 4 bases removed from V and 6 bases from J, the gap between germline ends came to 20 bases. In nucleotides, the CDR3 is TGCGCCAGCAGCGGAGCGACTAGTAACAACGGCAATGAGCAGTTCTTC. Its translation: CASSGATSNNGNEQFF.

This clonotype was found many times. CDR3 bases: TGTGCCAGCAGTCGGGACAGGACCTCCTACGAGCAGTACTTC. This gives the protein CASSRDRTSYEQYF. The gene calls are TRBV2 and TRBJ2-7, with TRBD1 matching 8 bases. Germline V gene lookup returns CDR1 SNHLY and CDR2 FYNNEI. The CDR3 has 14 amino acids. V trimming: 5 bases; J trimming: 0 bases; junction bases outside the gene matches: 3. Complete variable domain (other parts from reference TRBV2 and TRBJ2-7): EPEVTQTPSHQVTQMGQEVILRCVPISNHLYFYWYRQILGQKVEFLVSFYNNEISEKSEIFDDQFSVERPDGSNFTLKIRSTKLEDSAMYFCASSRDRTSYEQYFGPGTRLTVT.

This clonotype was seen many times. In DNA form, the CDR3 reads TGTGCCAGCAGCTTCGTCTCTGGCAGCTCCTACGAGCAGTACTTC. This codes for CASSFVSGSSYEQYF. The J gene is TRBJ2-7, the V gene TRBV7-9; D ambiguous. This CDR3 region has 15 residues. Germline CDR1 SEHNR, CDR2 FQNEAQ (reference sequence). V was shortened by 3 bases and J by 0 bases, with 12 bases between the two germline ends. The entire variable domain, with the rest obtained from reference TRBV7-9 and TRBJ2-7, is as follows: DTGVSQNPRHKITKRGQNVTFRCDPISEHNRLYWYRQTLGQGPEFLTYFQNEAQLEKSRLLSDRFSAERPKGSFSTLEIQRTEQGDSAMYLCASSFVSGSSYEQYFGPGTRLTVT.

The chain has TRBV2 and TRBJ1-2, with 9 bases matching TRBD1. CDR3 size: 15 residues. CDR1 is SNHLY and CDR2 is FYNNEI in the germline V gene. The J segment lost 4 bases and the V segment lost 4 bases, leaving 7 bases of the junction unmatched. The CDR3 DNA reads TGTGCCAGCAGTGTTGGAAGGGACAGGGCCTATGGCTACACCTTC. Protein: CASSVGRDRAYGYTF.

The sample holds many counts of this clonotype. The gene calls are TRBV7-3 and TRBJ1-6, with 8 bases matching TRBD1. CDR1 and CDR2 from the germline V gene are SGHTA and FQGTGA. J lost 9 bases, V lost 1 base, and 11 bases had no gene match. The CDR3 runs to 17 residues. The CDR3 nucleotides are TGTGCCAGCAGCTTAAGTCCTCCTGACAGGGGTGGTTCACCCCTCCACTTT. Translating gives CASSLSPPDRGGSPLHF.

This clonotype was counted a few times. V gene TRBV9 combines with J gene TRBJ1-5; perhaps TRBD1 as D (5 bases). V was trimmed by 4 bases and J by 3 bases, leaving 14 bases between them. The CDR3 is made up of 15 amino acids. Germline V lookup: CDR1 SGDLS, CDR2 YYNGEE. CDR3 sequence: CASSFDSESNQPQHF. The CDR3 coding sequence is TGTGCCAGCAGCTTCGACAGCGAATCCAATCAGCCCCAGCATTTT.

This clonotype was seen ten or more times. This sequence joins TRBV28 and TRBJ2-6, with a tentative D call TRBD1 (5 bases). The CDR3 runs to 18 residues. Germline values: CDR1 MDHEN, CDR2 SYDVKM. The V end was cut by 3 bases, the J end by 0 bases, with 15 bases between. The CDR3 DNA reads as TGTGCCAGCAGTTTTTTTGGGGCCGGCGGCTCTGGGGCCAACGTCCTGACTTTC. This sequence encodes CASSFFGAGGSGANVLTF.

This clonotype was recorded at least ten times. The CDR3 bases are TGTGCCTGGAGTGTTAGGGGCTCTACGACTGAAAAACTGTTTTTT. Protein product: CAWSVRGSTTEKLFF. V gene TRBV30 combines with J gene TRBJ1-4; possible D gene TRBD1, 5 bases. Trimming took 0 bases from V and 7 from J, leaving 15 bases between them. This CDR3 comprises 15 residues. The germline V gene has CDR1 GTSNPN and CDR2 SVGIG (reference sequence).

The chain combines TRBV6-4 with TRBJ2-1, with 9 positions matching TRBD2. The CDR3 runs to 16 residues. J lost 8 bases, V lost 2 bases, and 10 bases had no gene match. Germline-derived CDR1 and CDR2 are MRHNA and SNTAGT. CDR3 protein: CASSDGTSSPRDEQFF. The DNA of the CDR3 is TGTGCCAGCAGTGACGGGACTAGCTCCCCTCGGGATGAGCAGTTCTTC.

This clonotype was picked up a small number of times. V gene TRBV6-2 or TRBV6-3 combines with J gene TRBJ2-1; tentatively, D is TRBD2 (6 bases). Germline lookup yields CDR1 MNHEY and CDR2 SVGEGT. The CDR3 is 14 residues long. V was pared by 11 bases and J by 3 bases, with 17 bases between. The CDR3 DNA sequence: TGTGCCTCGTGCCGTAGACTAGACTACAATGAGCAGTTCTTC. Translation: CASCRRLDYNEQFF.

This clonotype was recorded at least ten times. The rearrangement uses TRBV18 and TRBJ2-3; D gene uncertain. Germline V gene lookup returns CDR1 KGHSH and CDR2 LQKENI. The germline V and J ends were trimmed by 4 bases and 1 base, with 12 bases remaining between them. This CDR3 has 15 amino acids. CDR3 residues: CASSLPASGTDTQYF. In nucleotides, the CDR3 is TGTGCCAGCTCACTCCCGGCTAGTGGCACAGATACGCAGTATTTT.

This clonotype was picked up many times. CDR3: CASKDPLSTDTQYF. The CDR3 bases are TGTGCCAGCAAGGACCCGTTGAGCACAGATACGCAGTATTTT. The chain uses TRBV2 and TRBJ2-3; D is undetermined. CDR3 length: 14 amino acids. The germline V gene encodes CDR1 SNHLY and CDR2 FYNNEI. V lost 7 bases and J 0 bases, leaving 11 bases between the germline ends.

Notes on this clonotype: A read error may be the cause here, since a much bigger clone is one base away. The chain joins TRBV2 to TRBJ2-1, with a weak D call TRBD2 (6 bases). Trimming pared 3 bases from V and 0 bases from J, leaving 12 bases between. The CDR3 spans 16 residues. CDR1 SNHLY and CDR2 FYNNEI come from the germline V gene. CDR3 DNA sequence: TGTGCCAGCAGTGATTGGGACTCGAGCTCCTACAATGAGCAGTTCTTC. It translates to CASSDWDSSSYNEQFF.

This clonotype came up many times. The V call is TRBV6-5, the J call TRBJ2-1; 14 bases map to TRBD2. The germline V gene encodes CDR1 MNHEY and CDR2 SVGAGI. This CDR3 comprises 18 residues. V trimming: 2 bases; J trimming: 5 bases; junction bases outside the gene matches: 8. CDR3 sequence: CASSYEGLGLAGDNEQFF. In DNA, the CDR3 is TGTGCCAGCAGTTACGAGGGGCTGGGACTAGCGGGGGACAATGAGCAGTTCTTC.

This clonotype appeared a few times. As DNA, the CDR3 is TGTGCCAGCAGTACGTGGGATCGGGGGGCCAACGTCCTGACTTTC. It encodes CASSTWDRGANVLTF. J is TRBJ2-6 and V is TRBV6-1, with unresolved D. The CDR3 is made up of 15 amino acids. Germline assignment: CDR1 MNHNS and CDR2 SASEGT. Trimming shortened V by 5 bases and J by 4 bases, and 12 bases separated the two germline ends.